This T cell receptor (beta chain) derives from a study of blood T cell repertoires in COVID-19. Study-level information: Both acute and convalescent COVID-19 samples were obtained from the United States, Italy and Spain. From T cells, B-cell-depleted T cells, or PBMCs came the material, which was cDNA or gDNA.

Authors' processing steps: Nucleated cell counts were estimated from reference gene primer amplification. Here immunoSEQ multiplex PCR was the method, and the copy in TCRdb shows in-frame clones only, minus some. That table is the source of V, J and clone size, and D and trimming were worked out from the DNA. The profile shows around 230,000 clones, approximately 81% of them singletons. The origin of this receptor is a woman older than 75 with acute or convalescent COVID-19. The specimen sequenced was peripheral blood.

The CDR3 nucleotides read TGCGCCAGCAGCCAGGAAATTAGCGGGGTCATGGGTGAGCAGTTCTTC. It is translated as CASSQEISGVMGEQFF. The rearrangement uses TRBV4-1 and TRBJ2-1; 8 positions agree with TRBD2. CDR1 is MGHRA and CDR2 is YSYEKL in the germline V gene. The CDR3 is 16 residues long. Unmatched junction bases numbered 13, after V lost 3 bases and J lost 9 bases.